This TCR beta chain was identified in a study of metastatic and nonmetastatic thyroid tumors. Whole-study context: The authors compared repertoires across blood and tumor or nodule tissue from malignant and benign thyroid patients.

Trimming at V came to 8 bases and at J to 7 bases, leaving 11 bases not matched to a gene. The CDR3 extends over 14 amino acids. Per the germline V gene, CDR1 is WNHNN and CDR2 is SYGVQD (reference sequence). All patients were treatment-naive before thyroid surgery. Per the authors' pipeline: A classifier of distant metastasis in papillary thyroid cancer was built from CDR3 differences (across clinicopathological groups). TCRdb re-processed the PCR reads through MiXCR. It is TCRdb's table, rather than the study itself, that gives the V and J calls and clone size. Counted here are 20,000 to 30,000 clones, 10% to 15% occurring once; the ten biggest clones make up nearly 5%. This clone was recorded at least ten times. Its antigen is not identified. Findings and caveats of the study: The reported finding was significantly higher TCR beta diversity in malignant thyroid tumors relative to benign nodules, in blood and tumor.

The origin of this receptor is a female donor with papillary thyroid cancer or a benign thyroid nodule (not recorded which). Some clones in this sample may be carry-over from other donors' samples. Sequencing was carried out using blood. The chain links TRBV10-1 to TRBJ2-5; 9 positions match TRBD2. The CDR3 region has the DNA TGCGCCAGCTATAGCGGGAGAAGGCCTTGGACCCAGTACTTC. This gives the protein CASYSGRRPWTQYF.